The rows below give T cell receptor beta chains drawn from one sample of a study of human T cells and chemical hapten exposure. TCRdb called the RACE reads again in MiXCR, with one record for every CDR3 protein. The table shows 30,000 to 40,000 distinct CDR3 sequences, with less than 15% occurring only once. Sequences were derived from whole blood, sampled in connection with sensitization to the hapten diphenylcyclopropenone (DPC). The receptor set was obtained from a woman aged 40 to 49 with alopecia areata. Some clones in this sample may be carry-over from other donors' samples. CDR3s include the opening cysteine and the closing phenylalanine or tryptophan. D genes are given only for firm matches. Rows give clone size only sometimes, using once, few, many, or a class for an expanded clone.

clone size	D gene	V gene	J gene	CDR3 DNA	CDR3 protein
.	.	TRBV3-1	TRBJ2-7	TGTGCCAGCAGCCACCGCTCCTACGAGCAGTACTTC	CASSHRSYEQYF
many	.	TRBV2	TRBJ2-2	TGTGCCACCTTAAGGGACGTCGCCGGGGAGCTGTTTTTT	CATLRDVAGELFF
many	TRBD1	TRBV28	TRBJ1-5	TGTGCCAGCAGTTCGGCTACAGGGGAGGATCAGCCCCAGCATTTT	CASSSATGEDQPQHF
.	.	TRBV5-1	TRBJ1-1	TGCGCCAGCAGCTTGGAACCTGGCACTGAAGCTTTCTTT	CASSLEPGTEAFF
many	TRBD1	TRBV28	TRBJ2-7	TGTGCCAGCAGTTCGGGACAGGGAGGAGACGAGCAGTACTTC	CASSSGQGGDEQYF
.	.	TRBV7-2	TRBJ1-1	TGTGCCAGCAGCTTAGCGCTGGGGCCTGAAGCTTTCTTT	CASSLALGPEAFF
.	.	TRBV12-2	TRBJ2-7	TGTGCAAGTCGCTTACCCTTTCTTTACGAGCAGTACTTC	CASRLPFLYEQYF
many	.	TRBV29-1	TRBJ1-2	TGCAGCTCCTGGGACATTCATGGCTACACCTTC	CSSWDIHGYTF
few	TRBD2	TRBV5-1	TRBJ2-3	TGCGCCAGCAGCTTGGCCGGACGGGAGGACACAGATACGCAGTATTTT	CASSLAGREDTDTQYF
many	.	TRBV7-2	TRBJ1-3	TGTGCCAGCAGCGCTAGGGTAGTCGGAAACACCATATATTTT	CASSARVVGNTIYF
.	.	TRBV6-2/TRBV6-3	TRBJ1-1	TGTGCCAGCAGCCAGGGACCTCGGACTTTCTTT	CASSQGPRTFF
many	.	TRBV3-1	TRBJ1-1	TGTGCCAGCAGCCAGGCCCAGGGGAAAGCTTTCTTT	CASSQAQGKAFF
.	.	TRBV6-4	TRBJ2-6	TGTGCCAGCAGTGACAGGGCCTCTGGGGCCAACGTCCTGACTTTC	CASSDRASGANVLTF
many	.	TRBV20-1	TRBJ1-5	TGCAGTGCTAGGGGAGGGCACAATCAGCCCCAGCATTTT	CSARGGHNQPQHF
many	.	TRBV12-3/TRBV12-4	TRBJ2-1	TGTGCCAGCAGGGAGGCTAGCGTTTACAATGAGCAGTTCTTC	CASREASVYNEQFF
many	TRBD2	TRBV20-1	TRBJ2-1	TGCAGTGCTAGAGTTCCAGCGGGGGCGGCGGATGAGCAGTTCTTC	CSARVPAGAADEQFF
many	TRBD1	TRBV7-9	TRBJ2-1	TGTGCCAGCAGTCCGGGACAGCGTTACAATGAGCAGTTCTTC	CASSPGQRYNEQFF
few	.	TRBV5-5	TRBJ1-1	TGTGCCAGCAGCCCTACCTCAACACCGGACGCTGGGAACACTGAAGCTTTCTTT	CASSPTSTPDAGNTEAFF
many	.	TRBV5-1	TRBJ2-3	TGCGCCAGCAGCTTGGGGGGGTCGGCTACGCAGTATTTT	CASSLGGSATQYF
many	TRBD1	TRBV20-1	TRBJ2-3	TGCAGTGCTCCCGACAGGGGGCGAAGCACAGATACGCAGTATTTT	CSAPDRGRSTDTQYF
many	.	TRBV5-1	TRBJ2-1	TGCGCCAGCAGCTTGGGGACAATCTCCTACAATGAGCAGTTCTTC	CASSLGTISYNEQFF
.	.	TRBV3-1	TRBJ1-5	TGTGCCAGCAGCCAAGGGACCATGCAGCCCCAGCATTTT	CASSQGTMQPQHF
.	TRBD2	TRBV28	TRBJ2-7	TGTGCCAGCAGTTTAGGCGGGAGGGCCGGTTACGAGCAGTACTTC	CASSLGGRAGYEQYF
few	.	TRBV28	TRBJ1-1	TGTGCCAGCAGTTTAATGGTGGGGGGCAGTGAAGCTTTCTTT	CASSLMVGGSEAFF
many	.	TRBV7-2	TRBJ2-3	TGTGCCAGCCTCTTAGGGGCGGGGGCCGGCACAGATACGCAGTATTTT	CASLLGAGAGTDTQYF
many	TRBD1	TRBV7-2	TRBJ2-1	TGTGCCAGCAGCGTTTACAGGGGAACGAATGAGCAGTTCTTC	CASSVYRGTNEQFF
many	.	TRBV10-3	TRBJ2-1	TGTGCCATCGGTGGGACACTTTACAATGAGCAGTTCTTC	CAIGGTLYNEQFF
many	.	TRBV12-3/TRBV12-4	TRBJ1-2	TGTGCCAGCAGTTTAGGAGGCGGCTACACCTTC	CASSLGGGYTF
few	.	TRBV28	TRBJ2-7	TGTGCCATAAGACCGGAGGGACTCCTCTCCTACGAGCAGTACTTC	CAIRPEGLLSYEQYF
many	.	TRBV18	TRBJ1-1	TGTGCCAGCTCACTATTGGGGGACTCTGAAGCTTTCTTT	CASSLLGDSEAFF
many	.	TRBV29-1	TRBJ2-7	TGCAGCGTTGTGGCCACAACCTACGAGCAGTACTTC	CSVVATTYEQYF
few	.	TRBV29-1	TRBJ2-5	TGCAGCGTTGTGGCGCCGGAAGAGACCCAGTACTTC	CSVVAPEETQYF
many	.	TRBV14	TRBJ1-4	TGTGCCAGCAGCCACCAGGCTGCAACTAATGAAAAACTGTTTTTT	CASSHQAATNEKLFF
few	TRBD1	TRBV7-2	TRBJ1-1	TGTGCCAGCAGCTGGACAGGGGGGGTCACTGAAGCTTTCTTT	CASSWTGGVTEAFF
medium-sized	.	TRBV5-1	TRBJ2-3	TGCGCCAGCGGTCCAGATGGCACAGATACGCAGTATTTT	CASGPDGTDTQYF
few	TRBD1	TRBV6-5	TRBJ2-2	TGTGCCAGCAGTTACCCACCGGACAGGGGAGTCCCAAACACCGGGGAGCTGTTTTTT	CASSYPPDRGVPNTGELFF
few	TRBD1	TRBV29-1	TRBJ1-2	TGCAGCGTTGAAACTGAGACAGGGGGCGGCAATGGTGGCTACACCTTC	CSVETETGGGNGGYTF
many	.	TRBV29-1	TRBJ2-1	TGCAGCGTTGATCGGCCAGGGGGGGACATTGAGCAGTTCTTC	CSVDRPGGDIEQFF
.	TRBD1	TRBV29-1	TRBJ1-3	TGCAGCGTTGAAGGGACAGGGAATGCTGGAAACACCATATATTTT	CSVEGTGNAGNTIYF
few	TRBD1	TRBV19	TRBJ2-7	TGTGCCAGTAGTACAGGACAGGGACCCTACGAGCAGTACTTC	CASSTGQGPYEQYF
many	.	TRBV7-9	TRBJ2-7	TGTGCCAGCAGCTTAGACGGGGGCGGCGGGCAGTACTTC	CASSLDGGGGQYF
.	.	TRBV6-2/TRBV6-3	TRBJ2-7	TGTGCCAGCAGTTACGGGGAGCAGTACTTC	CASSYGEQYF
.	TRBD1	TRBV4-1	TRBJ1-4	TGCGCCAGCAGGCGCTACCGACAGGGTTTGAGTGAAAAACTGTTTTTT	CASRRYRQGLSEKLFF
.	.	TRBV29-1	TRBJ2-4	TGCAGCGTAGTGTCCGGGGACGTTCAGTACTTC	CSVVSGDVQYF
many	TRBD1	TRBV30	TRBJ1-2	TGTGCCTACAGGGGGGTGAACTATGGCTACACCTTC	CAYRGVNYGYTF
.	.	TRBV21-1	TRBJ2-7	TGTGCCAGCAGCACAGCCCGAACCCTTGACGGCTACGAGCAGTACTTC	CASSTARTLDGYEQYF
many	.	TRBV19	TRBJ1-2	TGTGCCAGTAGATCCTATCCCGAGGGCTACACCTTC	CASRSYPEGYTF
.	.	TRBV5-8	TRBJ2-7	TGTGCCAGCAGCTTGGGGGGCTACGAGCAGTACTTC	CASSLGGYEQYF
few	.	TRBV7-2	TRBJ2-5	TGTGCCAGCAGCTTAGCTGGACAACAAGAGACCCAGTACTTC	CASSLAGQQETQYF
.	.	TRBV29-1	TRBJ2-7	TGCAGCGCGACTGGACAATACGAGCACTACTTC	CSATGQYEHYF
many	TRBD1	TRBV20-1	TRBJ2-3	TGCAGTGCTGCCCCAGGGGGCGTTAGCACAGATACGCAGTATTTT	CSAAPGGVSTDTQYF
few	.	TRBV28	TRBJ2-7	TGTGCCAGCACCGTGGGGGACTACGAGCAGTACTTC	CASTVGDYEQYF
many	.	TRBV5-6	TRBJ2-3	TGTGCCAGCAGCTTGTCCGGGGGTCGCACAGATACGCAGTATTTT	CASSLSGGRTDTQYF